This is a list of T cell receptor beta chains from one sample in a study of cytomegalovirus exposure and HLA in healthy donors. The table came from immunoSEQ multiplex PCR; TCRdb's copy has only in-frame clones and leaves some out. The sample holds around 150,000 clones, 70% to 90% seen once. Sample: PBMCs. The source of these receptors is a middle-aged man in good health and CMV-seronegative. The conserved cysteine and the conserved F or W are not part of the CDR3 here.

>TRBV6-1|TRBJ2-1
ASSVGQGQCEQF
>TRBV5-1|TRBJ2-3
ASSSPSGTDTQY
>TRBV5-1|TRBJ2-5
ASSFSPEGAETQY
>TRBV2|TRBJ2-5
ASMGRGEQTQY
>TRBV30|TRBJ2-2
ASPSDLWGSGRASPNTGELF
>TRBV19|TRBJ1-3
ASSTGDGNTIY
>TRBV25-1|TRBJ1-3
ASSESGLGGNTIY
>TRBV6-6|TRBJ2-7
ASSPPGQPYEQY
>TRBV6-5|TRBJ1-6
ARGLPPLH
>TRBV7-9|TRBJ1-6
ASSSSDNSPLH
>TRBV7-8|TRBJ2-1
ASSSRDSPVNEQF
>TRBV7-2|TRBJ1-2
ASSTDLDTRRRHGYT
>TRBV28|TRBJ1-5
ASKRRGGSNQPQH
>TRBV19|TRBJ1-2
ASSNPGQGIYGYT
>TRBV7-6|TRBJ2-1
ASSLAFGLPEQF
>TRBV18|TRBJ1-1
ASSPNRGTVNTEAF
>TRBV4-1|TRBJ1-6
ASSRSPGTDDSPLH
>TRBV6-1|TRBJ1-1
ASSEAPGGGKAF
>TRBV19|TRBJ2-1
ASSHQREWDNEQF
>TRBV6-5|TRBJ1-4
ASSFRGGATNEKLF
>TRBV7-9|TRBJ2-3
AVPEEGVTDTQY
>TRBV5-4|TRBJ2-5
ASSPTSGGETQY
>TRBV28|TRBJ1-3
ASSPLLGQGGNTIY
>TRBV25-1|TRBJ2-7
ASSEYSRLYSAISEQY
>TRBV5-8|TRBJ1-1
ASRRQAGGAF
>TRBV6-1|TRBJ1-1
AGSSLRGTEAF
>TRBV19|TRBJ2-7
ASSPKEVDEQY
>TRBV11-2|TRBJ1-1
ASSQRQGVLWTEAF
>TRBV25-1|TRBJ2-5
ASSPGDRPLGRETQY
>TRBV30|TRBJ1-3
AWSVKRTSSGNTIY
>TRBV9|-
ASSATGSSYEQY
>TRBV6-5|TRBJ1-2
ASSTPRGNYGYT
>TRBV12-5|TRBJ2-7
ASGLAGGVYEQY
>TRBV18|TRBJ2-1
ASSLGTGDYNEQF
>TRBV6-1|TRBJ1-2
ASRSNGYT
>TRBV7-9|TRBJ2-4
ASSLGGSGVGIQY
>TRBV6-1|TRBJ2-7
ASRDSNSYEQY
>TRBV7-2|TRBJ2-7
ASSLERGGLEQY
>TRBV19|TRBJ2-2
ASSGTSGGTGELF
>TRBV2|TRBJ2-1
ASLPSGGHNEQF